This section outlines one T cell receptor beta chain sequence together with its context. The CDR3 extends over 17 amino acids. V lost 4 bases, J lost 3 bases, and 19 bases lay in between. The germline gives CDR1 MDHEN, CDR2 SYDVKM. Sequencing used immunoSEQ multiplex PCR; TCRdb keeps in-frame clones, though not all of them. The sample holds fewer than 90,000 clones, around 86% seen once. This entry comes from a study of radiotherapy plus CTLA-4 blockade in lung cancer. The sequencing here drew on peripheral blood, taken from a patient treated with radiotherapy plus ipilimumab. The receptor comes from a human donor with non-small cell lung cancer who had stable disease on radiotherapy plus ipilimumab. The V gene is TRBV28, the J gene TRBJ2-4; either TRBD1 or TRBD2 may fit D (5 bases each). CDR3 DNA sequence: TGTGCCAGCAGTTCCCCTCCCCGGGACGCCAACAAAAACATTCAGTACTTC. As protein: CASSSPPRDANKNIQYF.